These 3 T cell receptor beta chains came from one sample sequenced in a study of cytomegalovirus exposure and HLA in healthy donors. The PCR had 60 Vbeta and 13 Jbeta primers. Clones were sequenced by immunoSEQ multiplex PCR, and TCRdb holds only the in-frame ones, with some missing. The sample lists 150,000 to 200,000 clones, 60% to 85% occurring once. The sequenced sample was PBMCs. The receptors here all came from a female donor in good health and CMV-seronegative.

The V call is TRBV29-1, the J call TRBJ2-7; 7 nucleotides align to TRBD2. The germline V gene encodes CDR1 SQVTM and CDR2 ANQGSEA. The length of the CDR3 is 16 residues. V lost 3 bases and J lost 2; bases outside the gene matches: 13. This CDR3 is CSVEGGGSSTAYEQYF. DNA for the CDR3: TGCAGCGTTGAGGGGGGGGGATCGTCTACGGCCTACGAGCAGTACTTC.

The rearrangement uses TRBV7-9 and TRBJ2-3; 14 nucleotides line up with TRBD2. CDR3 length: 16 residues. The germline CDR1 and CDR2 sequences are SEHNR and FQNEAQ (reference sequence). V lost 5 bases to trimming and J lost 2 bases; unmatched junction nucleotides: 3. In DNA form, the CDR3 reads TGTGCCAGCAGCCAGACTAGCGGGGGGGCCACAGATACGCAGTATTTT. It specifies CASSQTSGGATDTQYF.

The chain links TRBV10-3 to TRBJ1-5, with 9 bases matching TRBD1. The CDR3 sequence is 16 residues long. Trimming took 5 bases from V and 2 from J; bases not matched to a gene: 7. Germline V gene lookup returns CDR1 ENHRY and CDR2 SYGVKD. The CDR3 here is CAISQQGARGNQPQHF. In DNA, the CDR3 is TGTGCCATCAGTCAACAGGGGGCGCGGGGCAATCAGCCCCAGCATTTT.